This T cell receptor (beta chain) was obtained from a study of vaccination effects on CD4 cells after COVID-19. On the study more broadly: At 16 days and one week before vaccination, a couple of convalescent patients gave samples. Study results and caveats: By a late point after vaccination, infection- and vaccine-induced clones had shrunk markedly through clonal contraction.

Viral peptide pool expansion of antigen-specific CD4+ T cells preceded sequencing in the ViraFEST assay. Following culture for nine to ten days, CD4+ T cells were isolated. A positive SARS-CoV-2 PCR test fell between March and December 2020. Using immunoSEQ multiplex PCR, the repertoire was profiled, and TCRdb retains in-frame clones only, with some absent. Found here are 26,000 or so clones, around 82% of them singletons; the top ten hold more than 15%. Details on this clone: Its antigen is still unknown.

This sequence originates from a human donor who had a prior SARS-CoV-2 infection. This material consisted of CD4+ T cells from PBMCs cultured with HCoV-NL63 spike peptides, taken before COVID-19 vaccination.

The CDR3 sequence: CASSLEQGISYEQYF. CDR3 coding DNA: TGTGCCAGCAGCTTGGAACAGGGTATCTCCTACGAGCAGTACTTC. The V and J genes are TRBV7-9 and TRBJ2-7, with D possibly TRBD1 on 6 matching bases. The CDR3 loop spans 15 amino acids. CDR1 and CDR2 from the germline V gene are SEHNR and FQNEAQ (reference sequence). Trimming left V 3 bases short and J 0 bases short, with 12 bases between.